This is a list of T cell receptor beta chains from one sample in a study of long-term antiretroviral therapy in people with HIV. Sequenced by immunoSEQ multiplex PCR; TCRdb stores in-frame clones only, minus some. This table has 15,000 to 20,000 clones, under 85% appearing once. The specimen comprised unsorted PBMCs, sampled 0.3 years after starting antiretroviral therapy. These receptors all come from a woman aged 45-65 years with HIV. Both conserved end residues are part of each CDR3. Each record gives: CDR3 protein, CDR3 DNA, D gene, J gene, clone size, V gene. The D gene is left open where the match is weak. Size is stated for part of the rows, as once, few or many counts, or as a class when the clone is expanded.

CDR3aa: CATGRGGNQPQHF; CDR3nt: TGTGCCACCGGTAGAGGGGGCAATCAGCCCCAGCATTTT; d_gene: -; j_gene: TRBJ1-5; abundance: -; v_gene: TRBV15
CDR3aa: CASSITGGRSYNEQFF; CDR3nt: TGTGCCAGCAGCATTACGGGGGGGCGGAGCTACAATGAGCAGTTCTTC; d_gene: TRBD2; j_gene: TRBJ2-1; abundance: -; v_gene: TRBV5-6
CDR3aa: CASSTTPTGELFF; CDR3nt: TGTGCCAGCAGTACGACACCGACCGGGGAGCTGTTTTTT; d_gene: -; j_gene: TRBJ2-2; abundance: -; v_gene: TRBV6-5
CDR3aa: CAWSQQNYEQYF; CDR3nt: TGTGCCTGGAGTCAGCAGAACTACGAGCAGTACTTC; d_gene: -; j_gene: TRBJ2-7; abundance: once; v_gene: TRBV30
CDR3aa: CASLVEGADTQYF; CDR3nt: TGTGCCAGCTTGGTGGAGGGGGCAGATACGCAGTATTTT; d_gene: -; j_gene: TRBJ2-3; abundance: -; v_gene: TRBV2
CDR3aa: CASSSIDTHSVFQYF; CDR3nt: TGTGCCAGCAGTTCAATCGACACCCATAGTGTCTTTCAGTACTTC; d_gene: -; j_gene: TRBJ2-4; abundance: -; v_gene: TRBV6-5
CDR3aa: CASSARGEGTQYF; CDR3nt: TGTGCCAGCAGCGCCCGGGGGGAAGGTACGCAGTATTTT; d_gene: TRBD2; j_gene: TRBJ2-3; abundance: once; v_gene: TRBV9
CDR3aa: CASSPTAYGTDYGYTF; CDR3nt: TGTGCCAGTAGTCCGACGGCTTATGGGACGGACTATGGCTACACCTTC; d_gene: -; j_gene: TRBJ1-2; abundance: -; v_gene: TRBV19
CDR3aa: CASSFGGRNTEAFF; CDR3nt: TGTGCCAGCAGCTTCGGGGGCCGGAACACTGAAGCTTTCTTT; d_gene: -; j_gene: TRBJ1-1; abundance: -; v_gene: TRBV7-9
CDR3aa: CASSVLPGAGEQYF; CDR3nt: TGTGCCAGCAGCGTGCTCCCGGGGGCGGGTGAGCAGTACTTC; d_gene: -; j_gene: TRBJ2-7; abundance: -; v_gene: TRBV7-2
CDR3aa: CASTSIRNNQPQHF; CDR3nt: TGTGCCAGCACTTCGATTAGGAACAATCAGCCCCAGCATTTT; d_gene: -; j_gene: TRBJ1-5; abundance: -; v_gene: TRBV7-8
CDR3aa: CASSVGIPVGNTIYF; CDR3nt: TGTGCCAGTAGTGTAGGGATTCCCGTTGGAAACACCATATATTTT; d_gene: -; j_gene: TRBJ1-3; abundance: -; v_gene: TRBV19
CDR3aa: CASSSLLARGTDTQYF; CDR3nt: TGTGCCAGCAGTTCTCTCCTAGCGAGAGGGACAGATACGCAGTATTTT; d_gene: -; j_gene: TRBJ2-3; abundance: -; v_gene: TRBV6-5
CDR3aa: CASSYSQGLGDTQYF; CDR3nt: TGTGCCAGCAGTTACTCACAGGGATTGGGAGATACGCAGTATTTT; d_gene: -; j_gene: TRBJ2-3; abundance: few; v_gene: TRBV6-5
CDR3aa: CASSLVKTEAFF; CDR3nt: TGTGCCAGCAGCTTAGTTAAGACTGAAGCTTTCTTT; d_gene: -; j_gene: TRBJ1-1; abundance: few; v_gene: TRBV11-2
CDR3aa: CASLGDPETQYF; CDR3nt: TGTGCCAGCCTAGGGGATCCGGAGACCCAGTACTTC; d_gene: -; j_gene: TRBJ2-5; abundance: few; v_gene: TRBV7-9
CDR3aa: CAISGGLLDSYEQYF; CDR3nt: TGTGCCATCAGTGGGGGACTACTTGATTCCTACGAGCAGTACTTC; d_gene: TRBD2; j_gene: TRBJ2-7; abundance: -; v_gene: TRBV10-3
CDR3aa: CASSFAGGYGYTF; CDR3nt: TGTGCCAGCAGCTTCGCAGGGGGCTATGGCTACACCTTC; d_gene: TRBD1; j_gene: TRBJ1-2; abundance: -; v_gene: TRBV7-2
CDR3aa: CATSRDPGGGTGELFF; CDR3nt: TGTGCCACCAGCAGAGATCCGGGGGGGGGCACCGGGGAGCTGTTTTTT; d_gene: TRBD2; j_gene: TRBJ2-2; abundance: -; v_gene: TRBV15
CDR3aa: CASSLLAGASYEQYF; CDR3nt: TGTGCCAGCAGCCTACTAGCGGGGGCCTCCTACGAGCAGTACTTC; d_gene: TRBD2; j_gene: TRBJ2-7; abundance: -; v_gene: TRBV7-9
CDR3aa: CSVEKGLGTEAFF; CDR3nt: TGCAGCGTTGAAAAGGGCTTGGGCACTGAAGCTTTCTTT; d_gene: -; j_gene: TRBJ1-1; abundance: -; v_gene: TRBV29-1
CDR3aa: CASSSYRGSGGNTIYF; CDR3nt: TGTGCCAGCAGCTCCTACCGCGGTTCGGGGGGAAACACCATATATTTT; d_gene: -; j_gene: TRBJ1-3; abundance: -; v_gene: TRBV7-8
CDR3aa: CASSKEDRYNQPQHF; CDR3nt: TGTGCCAGTAGTAAAGAGGACAGATACAATCAGCCCCAGCATTTT; d_gene: -; j_gene: TRBJ1-5; abundance: -; v_gene: TRBV19
CDR3aa: CASSLLRGQLDTQYF; CDR3nt: TGTGCCAGCAGCTTGCTTCGGGGCCAGCTAGATACGCAGTATTTT; d_gene: -; j_gene: TRBJ2-3; abundance: -; v_gene: TRBV5-6
CDR3aa: CSALALGTQYF; CDR3nt: TGCAGTGCTTTAGCTCTCGGAACCCAGTACTTC; d_gene: -; j_gene: TRBJ2-5; abundance: once; v_gene: TRBV20-1
CDR3aa: CASSLGRHPNQPQHF; CDR3nt: TGTGCCAGCAGCTTAGGCAGACATCCAAATCAGCCCCAGCATTTT; d_gene: -; j_gene: TRBJ1-5; abundance: medium-sized; v_gene: TRBV7-2
CDR3aa: CASSLAPSGGVYNEQFF; CDR3nt: TGTGCCAGCAGCTTAGCTCCTAGCGGGGGGGTTTACAATGAGCAGTTCTTC; d_gene: TRBD2; j_gene: TRBJ2-1; abundance: -; v_gene: TRBV11-2
CDR3aa: CASSPPDTQGGIQYF; CDR3nt: TGCGCCAGCAGCCCACCGGACACCCAAGGCGGCATTCAGTACTTC; d_gene: -; j_gene: TRBJ2-4; abundance: -; v_gene: TRBV5-1
CDR3aa: CASSHVKARGYEQYF; CDR3nt: TGCGCCAGCAGTCATGTGAAGGCCCGGGGGTACGAGCAGTACTTC; d_gene: -; j_gene: TRBJ2-7; abundance: -; v_gene: TRBV23-1
CDR3aa: CASSPLTHGTHQETQYF; CDR3nt: TGCGCCAGCAGCCCGTTAACTCACGGGACACACCAAGAGACCCAGTACTTC; d_gene: -; j_gene: TRBJ2-5; abundance: -; v_gene: TRBV5-1
CDR3aa: CASSIWQGNQPQHF; CDR3nt: TGTGCCAGTAGTATTTGGCAGGGAAATCAGCCCCAGCATTTT; d_gene: -; j_gene: TRBJ1-5; abundance: -; v_gene: TRBV19
CDR3aa: CASSEKGSNQPQHF; CDR3nt: TGTGCCAGCAGTGAAAAGGGAAGCAATCAGCCCCAGCATTTT; d_gene: -; j_gene: TRBJ1-5; abundance: -; v_gene: TRBV2
CDR3aa: CASSATASTDTQYF; CDR3nt: TGTGCCAGCAGCGCAACAGCCAGCACAGATACGCAGTATTTT; d_gene: -; j_gene: TRBJ2-3; abundance: -; v_gene: TRBV9
CDR3aa: CASSRRGKGDTQYF; CDR3nt: TGCGCCAGCAGTCGCAGGGGAAAGGGAGATACGCAGTATTTT; d_gene: -; j_gene: TRBJ2-3; abundance: -; v_gene: TRBV10-2
CDR3aa: CASSVGSRAVNYGYTF; CDR3nt: TGTGCCAGCAGCGTAGGTTCCAGGGCCGTTAACTATGGCTACACCTTC; d_gene: -; j_gene: TRBJ1-2; abundance: -; v_gene: TRBV9
CDR3aa: CASSLGPFHRGMNTEAFF; CDR3nt: TGCGCCAGCAGCTTGGGGCCCTTTCACAGGGGGATGAACACTGAAGCTTTCTTT; d_gene: TRBD1; j_gene: TRBJ1-1; abundance: -; v_gene: TRBV5-1
CDR3aa: CASSYPRTRGDNEQFF; CDR3nt: TGTGCCAGCAGTTACCCCCGGACTAGAGGGGACAATGAGCAGTTCTTC; d_gene: TRBD2; j_gene: TRBJ2-1; abundance: -; v_gene: TRBV28
CDR3aa: CASSLEGRQETQYF; CDR3nt: TGTGCCAGCAGCTTGGAGGGGCGCCAAGAGACCCAGTACTTC; d_gene: -; j_gene: TRBJ2-5; abundance: -; v_gene: TRBV5-8
CDR3aa: CSALIAYEQYF; CDR3nt: TGCAGTGCTCTTATCGCCTACGAGCAGTACTTC; d_gene: -; j_gene: TRBJ2-7; abundance: -; v_gene: TRBV20-1
CDR3aa: CASSLSARSPLHF; CDR3nt: TGTGCCAGCAGTTTATCGGCCCGTTCACCCCTCCACTTT; d_gene: -; j_gene: TRBJ1-6; abundance: -; v_gene: TRBV27